This TCR beta chain stems from a study of tumor-infiltrating lymphocytes in primary liver carcinoma. Study-level information: Productive TCRbeta reads per sample were roughly 3.5 to 7.5 million, not differing by tissue. General study points: Relative to blood, tumors carried a significantly larger fraction of the repertoire in their top 250 clones (p = 0.039).

Regarding this clonotype: Its cognate antigen is unknown. The junction departs from germline at one end; a sequencing error may be responsible.

Starting material of 500 ng total RNA yielded TCR beta cDNA via a constant-region primer. Libraries for TCR beta were built through three nested multiplex PCR rounds, which together made up a slightly modified ARM-PCR procedure. TCRdb called the multiplex PCR reads again in MiXCR, with one record for every CDR3 protein. The repertoire holds 300,000 to 400,000 distinct CDR3 sequences, around three fifths seen once, with 6.5% in the top ten. Unsorted whole blood yielded the blood RNA, and germline DNA was also extracted. Before surgery, approximately 4.3 milliliters of EDTA blood were taken. The source of this sequence is a man aged 35 to 55 with primary liver carcinoma and hepatitis B virus infection. Sequencing was done on a sample of peripheral blood.

The CDR3 is CASSPEQGGIGQLQHF. CDR3 in DNA: TGCGCCAGCAGCCCGGAACAAGGGGGAATTGGTCAGCTCCAGCATTTT. The rearrangement links TRBV4-1 to TRBJ1-5; perhaps TRBD1 as D (6 bases). From germline, CDR1 is MGHRA and CDR2 YSYEKL. The CDR3 sequence is 16 residues long.